Listed here is a single T cell receptor (beta chain). Its specificity is unknown. The data are from a study of blood T cells in healthy people across ages. Study-wide results and caveats: Aged donors had fewer naive CD4+ cells and lower diversity than long-lived donors. While age rose, TCR beta diversity per million T cells dropped in a roughly linear way. PBMCs that were unsorted prevented a conclusive naive versus antigen-experienced comparison. Total diversity from one million sequenced T cells was likely underestimated.

Then a second PCR, running about 6 to 12 cycles, was carried out with a sample-barcoded 5' primer and a J-beta primer mix. A single record per CDR3 protein comes from TCRdb applying MiXCR to the 5' RACE reads. The sample has about 1.1 million distinct CDR3 sequences; 35% to 40% are singletons. Germline V lookup: CDR1 SEHNR, CDR2 FQNEAQ (reference sequence). V was shortened by 1 base and J by 2 bases, with 17 bases between the two germline ends. The CDR3 is 17 amino acids. This sequence joins TRBV7-9 and TRBJ2-5, with D possibly matching TRBD1 (5 bases). Sequencing was carried out using blood. The receptor's source is a man in his late teens or twenties in good health. CDR3 protein: CASSLGRPTAYQETQYF. CDR3 coding DNA: TGTGCCAGCAGCTTAGGGAGACCGACAGCGTATCAAGAGACCCAGTACTTC.